These T cell receptor beta chains were read from a single sample in a study of memory CD8 T cells in hepatitis C reinfection. Profiling relied on immunoSEQ multiplex PCR, and the TCRdb table lists in-frame clones only, not all of them. Here the sample spans 5,000 to 6,500 clones, around 89% being singletons. Sequences were obtained from naive CD8+ T cells sorted from blood. These receptors came from a man aged 45-65 years with hepatitis C virus infection. Both conserved end residues are part of each CDR3. The D gene is left open where the match is weak. Some rows mark clone size as missing; the rest say once, few, many or name a class of expanded clone.

-,13,once,TRBJ2-1,TRBV5-4,CASSSSGYNEQFF,TGTGCCAGCAGCTCGTCGGGATACAATGAGCAGTTCTTC
TRBD2,14,-,TRBJ2-7,TRBV7-9,CASSSGGTHSWQYF,TGTGCCAGCAGCTCCGGGGGGACGCATTCGTGGCAGTACTTC
-,12,-,TRBJ2-7,TRBV27,CAAGPGAYEQYF,TGTGCCGCGGGGCCGGGAGCCTACGAGCAGTACTTC
-,23,-,TRBJ2-3,TRBV21-1,CASSKSVVTSGTSGTKGPDTQYF,TGTGCCAGCAGCAAAAGCGTCGTTACCTCCGGGACTAGCGGGACAAAGGGGCCAGATACGCAGTATTTT
-,16,-,TRBJ1-5,TRBV4-1,CASSQALSTPYMAQHF,TGCGCCAGCAGCCAAGCTCTGTCGACACCCTATATGGCCCAGCATTTT
-,15,-,TRBJ1-4,TRBV28,CASSLNGGLNEKLFF,TGTGCCAGCAGTTTAAATGGGGGCCTTAATGAAAAACTGTTTTTT
-,15,-,TRBJ1-2,TRBV6-4,CASITPAGFGYGYTF,TGTGCCAGCATTACTCCGGCGGGGTTCGGCTATGGCTACACCTTC
TRBD2,15,once,TRBJ2-3,TRBV7-6,CASSLTSGSTDTQYF,TGTGCCAGCAGCTTAACTAGCGGGAGCACAGATACGCAGTATTTT
TRBD1,13,-,TRBJ2-1,TRBV2,CASDTTGLNEQFF,TGTGCCAGCGATACGACAGGGTTGAATGAGCAGTTCTTC
-,14,-,TRBJ2-5,TRBV27,CASSFTPRGETQYF,TGTGCCAGCAGTTTTACCCCCAGGGGAGAGACCCAGTACTTC
-,14,-,TRBJ1-1,TRBV28,CASSLGDRNTEAFF,TGTGCCAGCAGTTTAGGAGACAGGAACACTGAAGCTTTCTTT
-,16,-,TRBJ2-7,TRBV5-6,CASSWDEQGRPYEQYF,TGTGCCAGCAGCTGGGATGAACAGGGACGCCCCTACGAGCAGTACTTC
-,13,-,TRBJ2-1,TRBV7-6,CASSLGSRNEQFF,TGTGCCAGCAGCTTAGGGTCGCGGAATGAGCAGTTCTTC
TRBD2,16,-,TRBJ2-2,TRBV6-5,CASSYSTSGPTGELFF,TGTGCCAGCAGTTACTCCACTAGCGGGCCCACCGGGGAGCTGTTTTTT
TRBD1,15,few,TRBJ1-5,TRBV10-2,CASRPHGQDAQPQHF,TGCGCCAGCAGACCTCACGGACAGGACGCTCAGCCCCAGCATTTT
TRBD2,16,-,TRBJ2-3,TRBV4-1,CASSLTAERGGDTQYF,TGCGCCAGCAGCTTAACCGCTGAGCGGGGGGGGGATACGCAGTATTTT
-,17,-,TRBJ2-1,TRBV7-7,CASSLGVDGPPGNEQFF,TGTGCTAGCAGCTTAGGGGTCGATGGGCCCCCTGGCAATGAGCAGTTCTTC
-,16,-,TRBJ2-2,TRBV5-6,CASSLELTGIPGELFF,TGTGCCAGCAGCTTGGAACTTACCGGTATCCCCGGGGAGCTGTTTTTT
-,12,-,TRBJ2-7,TRBV7-9,CASAPGGDEQYF,TGTGCCAGCGCCCCTGGCGGGGACGAGCAGTACTTC
-,15,-,TRBJ2-5,TRBV4-1,CASSQDTRLQETQYF,TGCGCCAGCAGCCAAGATACCCGACTACAAGAGACCCAGTACTTC
-,11,-,TRBJ2-1,TRBV5-4,CASSPGDEQFF,TGTGCCAGCAGCCCGGGGGACGAGCAGTTCTTC
-,15,-,TRBJ2-7,TRBV5-6,CASSLAPGDSYEQYF,TGTGCCAGCAGCTTGGCCCCGGGGGACTCCTACGAGCAGTACTTC
-,13,-,TRBJ1-1,TRBV6-5,CASSFKPGTEAFF,TGTGCCAGCAGTTTTAAACCGGGCACTGAAGCTTTCTTT
-,13,-,TRBJ2-7,TRBV5-1,CASGTRGTGEQYF,TGCGCCAGTGGGACCAGGGGAACTGGCGAGCAGTACTTC
TRBD2,15,-,TRBJ2-7,TRBV4-1,CASSQPGLAGYEQYF,TGCGCCAGCAGCCAACCGGGACTAGCGGGGTACGAGCAGTACTTC
TRBD2,16,-,TRBJ2-3,TRBV2,CASSEARGLETDTQYF,TGTGCCAGCAGTGAAGCGCGTGGACTAGAGACAGATACGCAGTATTTT
-,16,-,TRBJ2-7,TRBV2,CASSGPSGLTGTEQYF,TGTGCCAGCAGTGGCCCTTCAGGACTTACCGGCACCGAGCAGTACTTC
TRBD2,15,-,TRBJ2-7,TRBV7-3,CASSAYAGGSYEQYF,TGTGCCAGCAGCGCCTATGCGGGAGGCTCCTACGAGCAGTACTTC
-,15,-,TRBJ1-6,TRBV4-1,CASSQDRGLGSPLHF,TGCGCCAGCAGCCAAGATCGCGGGTTGGGTTCACCCCTCCACTTT
-,17,few,TRBJ2-6,TRBV7-9,CASSPPWAGFRGNVLTF,TGTGCCAGCAGCCCCCCCTGGGCAGGGTTCCGAGGCAACGTCCTGACTTTC
TRBD2,14,-,TRBJ2-7,TRBV5-4,CASSLSGVTYEQYF,TGTGCCAGCAGCTTGAGCGGGGTAACCTACGAGCAGTACTTC
-,17,-,TRBJ2-2,TRBV9,CASSVSRGAEPTGELFF,TGTGCCAGCAGCGTCTCCCGGGGAGCGGAGCCTACCGGGGAGCTGTTTTTT
-,16,-,TRBJ2-2,TRBV9,CASSVEATTNTGELFF,TGTGCCAGCAGCGTAGAGGCGACGACAAACACCGGGGAGCTGTTTTTT
-,14,-,TRBJ2-1,TRBV27,CASSKHSSYNEQFF,TGTGCCAGCAGCAAACACAGCTCCTACAATGAGCAGTTCTTC
-,13,-,TRBJ2-7,TRBV28,CASSLLPKDEQYF,TGTGCCAGCAGTCTACTACCGAAGGACGAGCAGTACTTC
TRBD1,15,-,TRBJ2-7,TRBV6-6,CASSLNRDSSYEQYF,TGTGCCAGCAGTTTAAACAGGGACAGCTCCTACGAGCAGTACTTC
TRBD2,15,once,TRBJ2-5,TRBV19,CASSIGSGIYETQYF,TGTGCCAGTAGTATAGGCAGCGGGATATATGAGACCCAGTACTTC
-,14,-,TRBJ2-7,TRBV6-5,CASSYNQGGYEQYF,TGTGCCAGCAGTTACAACCAGGGGGGTTACGAGCAGTACTTC
TRBD1,13,-,TRBJ2-7,TRBV30,CAWESGQGTEQYF,TGTGCCTGGGAATCGGGACAGGGTACGGAGCAGTACTTC
TRBD1,16,-,TRBJ2-2,TRBV25-1,CASRSTGTGVPGELFF,TGTGCCAGCAGATCAACCGGGACAGGGGTCCCCGGGGAGCTGTTTTTT
-,15,-,TRBJ2-5,TRBV6-6,CASSYSKASGETQYF,TGTGCCAGCAGTTACTCGAAGGCCTCGGGTGAGACCCAGTACTTC
TRBD2,18,few,TRBJ2-3,TRBV7-3,CASSLTGLAGRGTDTQYF,TGTGCCAGCAGCTTAACAGGACTAGCGGGAAGGGGGACAGATACGCAGTATTTT
TRBD1,15,-,TRBJ2-1,TRBV2,CASSDETGVGGEQFF,TGTGCCAGCAGTGACGAGACAGGGGTTGGGGGTGAGCAGTTCTTC
TRBD2,16,-,TRBJ2-3,TRBV19,CASSVGTSGIADTQYF,TGTGCCAGTAGTGTGGGGACTAGCGGGATCGCAGATACGCAGTATTTT
TRBD2,16,-,TRBJ2-7,TRBV27,CASSLSGGTASYEQYF,TGTGCCAGCAGTTTATCGGGAGGGACGGCCTCCTACGAGCAGTACTTC
TRBD2,17,once,TRBJ2-3,TRBV7-9,CASSPPRLAGYTDTQYF,TGTGCCAGCAGCCCTCCACGACTAGCGGGCTACACAGATACGCAGTATTTT
-,12,once,TRBJ2-3,TRBV19,CASSTGSDTQYF,TGTGCCAGTAGTACAGGGTCAGATACGCAGTATTTT
TRBD1,13,once,TRBJ1-2,TRBV29-1,CSVQGASNYGYTF,TGCAGCGTGCAGGGGGCGTCTAACTATGGCTACACCTTC
TRBD2,15,-,TRBJ2-1,TRBV19,CASSLGTSGYNEQFF,TGTGCCAGTAGTCTGGGGACTAGCGGTTACAATGAGCAGTTCTTC
TRBD2,17,-,TRBJ2-1,TRBV4-2,CASSQKEEGLPYNEQFF,TGTGCCAGCAGCCAAAAAGAGGAGGGACTACCCTACAATGAGCAGTTCTTC
TRBD1,17,-,TRBJ2-5,TRBV7-2,CASSLAGTGERWETQYF,TGTGCCAGCAGCTTAGCGGGGACAGGAGAAAGGTGGGAGACCCAGTACTTC
TRBD2,15,-,TRBJ2-1,TRBV5-8,CASSLWLAEKNEQFF,TGTGCCAGCAGCTTGTGGCTAGCGGAGAAGAATGAGCAGTTCTTC
TRBD2,17,-,TRBJ2-7,TRBV25-1,CASSERLSSGSLYEQYF,TGTGCCAGCAGTGAAAGGTTGTCTAGCGGGAGTCTGTACGAGCAGTACTTC
TRBD1,13,-,TRBJ1-6,TRBV19,CASSLTGVSPLHF,TGTGCCAGTAGTCTCACAGGGGTCTCACCCCTCCACTTT
TRBD1,16,-,TRBJ1-1,TRBV28,CASSWGTGSGGTEAFF,TGTGCCAGCAGTTGGGGGACAGGGTCGGGGGGCACTGAAGCTTTCTTT